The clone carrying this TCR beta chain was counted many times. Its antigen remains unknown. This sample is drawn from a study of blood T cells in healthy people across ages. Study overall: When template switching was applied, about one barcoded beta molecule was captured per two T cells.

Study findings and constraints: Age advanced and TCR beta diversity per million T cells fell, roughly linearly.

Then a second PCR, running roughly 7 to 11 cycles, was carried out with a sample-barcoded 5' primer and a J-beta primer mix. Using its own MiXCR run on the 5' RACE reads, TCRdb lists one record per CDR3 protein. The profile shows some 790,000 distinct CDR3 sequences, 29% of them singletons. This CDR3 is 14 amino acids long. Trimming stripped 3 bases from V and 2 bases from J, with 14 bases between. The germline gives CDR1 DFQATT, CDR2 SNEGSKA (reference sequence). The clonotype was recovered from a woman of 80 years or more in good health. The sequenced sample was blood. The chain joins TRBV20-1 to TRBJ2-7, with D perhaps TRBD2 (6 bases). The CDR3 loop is CSARLPQRAYEQYF. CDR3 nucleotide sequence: TGCAGTGCTAGGCTCCCTCAGCGGGCCTACGAGCAGTACTTC.